The next 2 T cell receptor beta chains were all read from a single sample in a study of blood T cell repertoires in COVID-19. Profiling relied on immunoSEQ multiplex PCR, and the TCRdb table lists in-frame clones only, not all of them. This table holds 200,000 to 250,000 clones, about 91% found once. The sample was PBMCs or T cells enriched from blood (not recorded which). The source of these receptors is a woman in her forties or fifties with acute COVID-19.

This clone occurred once. The V call is TRBV19, the J call TRBJ2-5, with D perhaps matching TRBD2 (6 bases). The germline V and J ends were trimmed by 4 bases and 7 bases, with 19 bases remaining between them. The CDR3 runs to 15 residues. Germline CDR1 is LNHDA and CDR2 is SQIVND (reference sequence). This chain's CDR3 is CASSRGGGDRGTQYF. DNA for the CDR3: TGTGCCAGTAGTAGGGGTGGCGGGGACCGAGGGACCCAGTACTTC.

The chain employs TRBV30 and TRBJ2-7; a weak D match, TRBD1 (5 bases). V was pared by 3 bases and J by 3 bases, with 9 bases between. The CDR3 has 12 amino acids. Germline CDR1 GTSNPN, CDR2 SVGIG (reference sequence). CDR3 bases: TGTGCCTGGAGGTGGGGCCACTACGAGCAGTACTTC. Protein sequence: CAWRWGHYEQYF. Full variable domain (remainder filled in from reference TRBV30 and TRBJ2-7): SQTIHQWPATLVQPVGSPLSLECTVEGTSNPNLYWYRQAAGRGLQLLFYSVGIGQISSEVPQNLSASRPQDRQFILSSKKLLLSDSGFYLCAWRWGHYEQYFGPGTRLTVT.